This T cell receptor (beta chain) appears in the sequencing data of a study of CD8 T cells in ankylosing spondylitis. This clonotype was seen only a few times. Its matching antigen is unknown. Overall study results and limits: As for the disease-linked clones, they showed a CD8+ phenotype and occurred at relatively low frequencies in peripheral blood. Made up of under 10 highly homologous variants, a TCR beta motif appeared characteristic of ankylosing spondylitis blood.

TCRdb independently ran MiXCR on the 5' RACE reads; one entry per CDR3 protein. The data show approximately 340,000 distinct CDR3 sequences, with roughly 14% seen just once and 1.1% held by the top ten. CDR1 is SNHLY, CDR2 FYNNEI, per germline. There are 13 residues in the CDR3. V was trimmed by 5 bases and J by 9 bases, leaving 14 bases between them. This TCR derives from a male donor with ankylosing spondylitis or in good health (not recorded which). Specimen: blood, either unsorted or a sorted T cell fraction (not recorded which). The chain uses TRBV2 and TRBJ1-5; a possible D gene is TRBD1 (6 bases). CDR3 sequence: CASSPGESLPQHF. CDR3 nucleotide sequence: TGTGCCAGCAGTCCAGGGGAATCATTGCCCCAGCATTTT.